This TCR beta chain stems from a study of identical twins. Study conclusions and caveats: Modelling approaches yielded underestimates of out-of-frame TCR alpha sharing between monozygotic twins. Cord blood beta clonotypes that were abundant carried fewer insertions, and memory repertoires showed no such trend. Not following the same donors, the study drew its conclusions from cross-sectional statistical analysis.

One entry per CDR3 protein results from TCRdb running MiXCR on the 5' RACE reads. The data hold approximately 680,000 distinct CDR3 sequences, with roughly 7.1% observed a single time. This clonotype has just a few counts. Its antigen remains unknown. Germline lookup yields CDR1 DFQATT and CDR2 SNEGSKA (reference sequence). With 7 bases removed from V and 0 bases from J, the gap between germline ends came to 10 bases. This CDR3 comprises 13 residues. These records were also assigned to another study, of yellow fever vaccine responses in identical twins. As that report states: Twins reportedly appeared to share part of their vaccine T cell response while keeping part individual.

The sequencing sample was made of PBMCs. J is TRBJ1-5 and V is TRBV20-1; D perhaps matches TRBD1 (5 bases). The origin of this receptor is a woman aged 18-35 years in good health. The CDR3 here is CSGQTVSNQPQHF. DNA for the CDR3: TGCAGTGGTCAGACAGTTAGCAATCAGCCCCAGCATTTT.